These T cell receptor beta chains were read from a single sample in a study of beta chain features in type 1 diabetes. Sequenced by immunoSEQ multiplex PCR; TCRdb stores in-frame clones only, minus some. Here the sample spans approximately 270,000 clones, around 15% being singletons. Sequencing was done on a sample of naive CD4+ T cells from blood. The receptors here all came from a man aged 25 to 40 with type 1 diabetes. Both conserved end residues are part of each CDR3. D genes are given only for firm matches. For some rows the clone size is stated as once, few or many, or as a class when expanded; others skip it.

d_gene,j_gene,v_gene,abundance,CDR3aa,CDR3nt
NA,TRBJ2-1,TRBV5-1,NA,CASSAAVNNEQFF,TGCGCCAGCAGCGCCGCAGTCAACAATGAGCAGTTCTTC
NA,TRBJ2-5,TRBV6-4,NA,CASSRLGRNYQETQYF,TGTGCCAGCAGCAGACTAGGGAGGAACTACCAAGAGACCCAGTACTTC
TRBD2,TRBJ2-1,TRBV5-1,few,CASSLGLAGSSYNEQFF,TGCGCCAGCAGCTTGGGACTAGCGGGAAGCTCCTACAATGAGCAGTTCTTC
NA,TRBJ2-3,TRBV30,few,CAWEPGADTQYF,TGTGCCTGGGAACCCGGGGCAGATACGCAGTATTTT
TRBD1,TRBJ1-5,TRBV18,NA,CASSATGDGNQPQHF,TGTGCCAGCTCAGCGACAGGGGACGGCAATCAGCCCCAGCATTTT
TRBD1,TRBJ2-7,TRBV5-1,few,CASSPLGQGAYEQYF,TGCGCCAGCAGCCCCCTGGGCCAGGGGGCCTACGAGCAGTACTTC
NA,TRBJ2-7,TRBV2,few,CASSDRYEQYF,TGTGCCAGCTCCGACAGGTACGAGCAGTACTTC
TRBD2,TRBJ2-2,TRBV6-5,few,CASSSLAGHTGELFF,TGTGCCAGCAGTTCCCTAGCGGGTCACACCGGGGAGCTGTTTTTT
NA,TRBJ1-2,TRBV5-1,NA,CASSRGKDGYTF,TGCGCCAGCAGCCGGGGTAAAGATGGCTACACCTTC
NA,TRBJ1-5,TRBV15,few,CATSRDSGWRQPQHF,TGTGCCACCAGCAGAGATTCGGGTTGGCGTCAGCCCCAGCATTTT
NA,TRBJ2-2,TRBV14,few,CASSQQGGEELGELFF,TGTGCCAGCAGCCAACAGGGCGGTGAAGAGCTCGGGGAGCTGTTTTTT
NA,TRBJ1-2,TRBV5-1,NA,CASSLGRAARGYTF,TGCGCCAGCAGCTTGGGGAGGGCTGCGCGGGGCTACACCTTC
TRBD2,TRBJ2-2,TRBV13,once,CASSLGGLAGEWDTGELFF,TGTGCCAGCAGCTTAGGGGGACTAGCGGGAGAATGGGACACCGGGGAGCTGTTTTTT
NA,TRBJ1-5,TRBV9,few,CASSVGRDSDQPQHF,TGTGCCAGCAGCGTAGGTAGGGACTCGGATCAGCCCCAGCATTTT
NA,TRBJ2-7,TRBV5-6,few,CASSLMSYEQYF,TGTGCCAGCAGCTTGATGAGCTACGAGCAGTACTTC
TRBD1,TRBJ2-4,TRBV28,NA,CASSSRTGISRLRNIQYF,TGTGCCAGCAGTTCCAGGACAGGGATAAGTAGATTACGGAACATTCAGTACTTC
NA,TRBJ2-7,TRBV4-3,NA,CASSQWTVSYEQYF,TGCGCCAGCAGCCAGTGGACAGTCTCCTACGAGCAGTACTTC
NA,TRBJ2-5,TRBV7-2,few,CASSFQGSPIQETQYF,TGTGCCAGCAGCTTCCAGGGTTCCCCAATTCAAGAGACCCAGTACTTC
TRBD2,TRBJ2-1,TRBV2,NA,CASSRIAGAQFF,TGTGCCAGCAGCCGTATAGCGGGAGCGCAGTTCTTC
NA,TRBJ1-3,TRBV9,few,CASSAQGGNTIYF,TGTGCCAGCAGCGCTCAGGGGGGAAACACCATATATTTT
NA,TRBJ2-3,TRBV18,few,CASSPRGGSADTQYF,TGTGCCAGCTCACCGAGAGGTGGGTCTGCAGATACGCAGTATTTT
NA,TRBJ1-1,TRBV20-1,NA,CSASAGEAFF,TGCAGTGCTAGTGCAGGTGAAGCTTTCTTT
NA,TRBJ2-1,TRBV10-3,few,CAISEIAEQFF,TGTGCCATCAGTGAGATAGCGGAGCAGTTCTTC
NA,TRBJ1-3,TRBV5-1,NA,CASSLPAGSPSGNTIYF,TGCGCCAGCAGCCTACCAGCAGGTTCCCCCTCTGGAAACACCATATATTTT
TRBD2,TRBJ2-7,TRBV28,NA,CASRRGGAGYEQYF,TGTGCCAGCAGGCGGGGGGGCGCCGGGTACGAGCAGTACTTC
NA,TRBJ1-4,TRBV19,NA,CASSVTAGEKLFF,TGTGCCAGTAGTGTGACGGCAGGAGAAAAACTGTTTTTT
TRBD2,TRBJ2-2,TRBV30,NA,CAWSPLGRENVGELFF,TGTGCCTGGAGCCCTTTGGGGCGGGAGAATGTCGGGGAGCTGTTTTTT
TRBD1,TRBJ1-1,TRBV10-3,NA,CAISGQGNTEAFF,TGTGCCATCAGTGGACAGGGGAACACTGAAGCTTTCTTT
NA,TRBJ2-2,TRBV7-3,NA,CASTPFKPGGELFF,TGTGCCAGCACCCCTTTTAAACCGGGCGGGGAGCTGTTTTTT
TRBD1,TRBJ1-5,TRBV2,few,CASSGGQGQPQHF,TGTGCCAGCAGTGGTGGACAGGGTCAGCCCCAGCATTTT
NA,TRBJ1-5,TRBV29-1,few,CSASAAQSGQPQHF,TGCAGCGCCTCCGCGGCCCAGAGCGGTCAGCCCCAGCATTTT
NA,TRBJ1-5,TRBV30,few,CAWSVRGPGINQPQHF,TGTGCCTGGAGTGTGAGAGGGCCAGGCATTAATCAGCCCCAGCATTTT